One and the same sample provided the 11 T cell receptor beta chains below, sequenced in a study of blood T cell repertoires in COVID-19. Profiling relied on immunoSEQ multiplex PCR, and the TCRdb table lists in-frame clones only, not all of them. Here the sample spans some 240,000 clones, 65% to 85% being singletons. The specimen was peripheral blood. The source of these receptors is a human donor in a cohort sampled during active COVID-19.

The V and J genes are TRBV9 and TRBJ2-1, with 15 bases lining up with TRBD2. The CDR3 covers 16 residues. CDR1 and CDR2 from the germline V gene are SGDLS and YYNGEE. Trimming at V came to 4 bases and at J to 6 bases, leaving 5 bases not matched to a gene. DNA of the CDR3: TGTGCCAGCAGCCCCGGACTAGCGGGGGGGGTCAATGAGCAGTTCTTC. Protein product: CASSPGLAGGVNEQFF. Using reference TRBV9 and TRBJ2-1 for the parts outside the CDR3, the full variable domain is DSGVTQTPKHLITATGQRVTLRCSPRSGDLSVYWYQQSLDQGLQFLIQYYNGEERAKGNILERFSAQQFPDLHSELNLSSLELGDSALYFCASSPGLAGGVNEQFFGPGTRLTVL.

This clone was counted a few times. V usage is TRBV4-1 and J usage is TRBJ1-2; D is ambiguous. The germline V gene has CDR1 MGHRA and CDR2 YSYEKL. The V gene lost 0 bases and the J gene lost 8 bases, with 19 bases spanning the gap. The CDR3 sequence is 16 residues long. CDR3 region: CASSQEALERGLGYTF. DNA for the CDR3: TGCGCCAGCAGCCAAGAGGCCCTAGAAAGAGGTCTGGGCTACACCTTC.

The V gene is TRBV7-9, the J gene TRBJ1-3; D gene uncertain. The CDR3 consists of 15 residues. V lost 3 bases to trimming and J lost 0 bases, with 9 bases between them. Germline V gene lookup returns CDR1 SEHNR and CDR2 FQNEAQ (reference sequence). In DNA form, the CDR3 reads TGTGCCAGCAGCTTTGGGCTCCTCTCTGGAAACACCATATATTTT. Amino acids: CASSFGLLSGNTIYF.

The chain recombines TRBV27 with TRBJ2-6; D perhaps matches TRBD1 (6 bases). Trimming shortened V by 4 bases and J by 0 bases, and 13 bases separated the two germline ends. The germline CDR1 and CDR2 sequences are MNHEY and SMNVEV (reference sequence). This CDR3 spans 17 amino acids. CDR3 nucleotides: TGTGCCAGCAGTTCGTGGACAGCAACCTCTGGGGCCAACGTCCTGACTTTC. Translating it yields CASSSWTATSGANVLTF.

The V and J genes are TRBV2 and TRBJ1-4, with 7 positions matching TRBD1. The V segment lost 10 bases and the J segment 10 bases; nucleotides outside the gene matches: 21. CDR3 length: 16 residues. The germline CDR1 and CDR2 sequences are SNHLY and FYNNEI. The CDR3 protein is CATNRGQEPVTTKLFF. For the CDR3, the DNA is TGTGCCACCAACCGAGGACAGGAGCCCGTTACGACAAAACTGTTTTTT.

This clone has only a few counts. The chain couples TRBV7-9 to TRBJ1-1; 9 bases line up with TRBD1. V trimming: 4 bases; J trimming: 4 bases; junction bases outside the gene matches: 4. This CDR3 has 14 amino acids. Germline loops: CDR1 SEHNR, CDR2 FQNEAQ (reference sequence). CDR3 in amino acids: CASSWTGAGTEAFF. The CDR3 bases are TGTGCCAGCAGCTGGACAGGGGCCGGCACTGAAGCTTTCTTT.

This clone occurred once. The J gene is TRBJ2-2, the V gene TRBV11-2, with TRBD2 matching over 8 bases. With V trimmed by 5 bases and J by 5 bases, 13 bases remained unmatched. Germline CDR1 is SGHAT and CDR2 is FQNNGV. The CDR3 is 17 amino acids. CDR3 protein: CASSRSWGLGSTGELFF. The CDR3 nucleotides are TGTGCCAGCAGCCGGAGCTGGGGACTAGGATCTACCGGGGAGCTGTTTTTT.

V gene TRBV6-6 combines with J gene TRBJ1-1, with TRBD1 matching over 8 bases. The CDR3 length is 16 residues. The J segment lost 1 base and the V segment lost 5 bases, leaving 9 bases of the junction unmatched. Germline CDR1 is MNHNY and CDR2 is SVGAGI (reference sequence). As DNA, the CDR3 is TGTGCCAGCAGTGGAGACAGGGGCCGAGAGAACACTGAAGCTTTCTTT. Amino acid sequence: CASSGDRGRENTEAFF.

On this clone itself: Different DNA sequences within this sample yield the same CDR3. The rearrangement uses TRBV11-2 and TRBJ2-7, with TRBD1 as a possible D gene (5 bases). Germline V gives CDR1 SGHAT, CDR2 FQNNGV. Deletions cut 0 bases from V and 3 bases from J, with 6 bases between. The CDR3 runs 13 residues. The CDR3 here is CASSLDRGYEQYF. The CDR3 nucleotides are TGTGCCAGCAGCTTAGATAGGGGCTACGAGCAGTACTTC. The full variable domain, in which reference TRBV11-2 and TRBJ2-7 provide the parts outside the CDR3, is EAGVAQSPRYKIIEKRQSVAFWCNPISGHATLYWYQQILGQGPKLLIQFQNNGVVDDSQLPKDRFSAERLKGVDSTLKIQPAKLEDSAVYLCASSLDRGYEQYFGPGTRLTVT.

The V gene is TRBV7-2, the J gene TRBJ2-1; 8 nucleotides agree with TRBD2. The CDR3 spans 14 residues. J gave up 8 bases and V 5 bases, and 8 bases lay outside the gene matches. CDR1 SGHTA and CDR2 FQGNSA come from the germline V gene. In nucleotides, the CDR3 is TGTGCCAGCAGCCGGGGGGGCGGTTCGTATGAGCAGTTCTTC. It codes for CASSRGGGSYEQFF.

The V and J genes are TRBV5-1 and TRBJ2-2, with 9 bases identical to TRBD2. The V and J ends lost 1 base and 5 bases, in that order; junction bases with no gene match: 6. The CDR3 sequence is 16 residues long. Germline CDR1 is SGHRS and CDR2 is YFSETQ. The CDR3 sequence: CASSLPGLAKTGELFF. The CDR3 DNA follows: TGCGCCAGCAGCTTGCCGGGACTAGCTAAGACCGGGGAGCTGTTTTTT.